Following are 4 T cell receptor beta chains from one sample sequenced in a study of shared clonotypes between healthy human individuals. Measured with immunoSEQ multiplex PCR; TCRdb has only the in-frame clones, and not every one. In the table there are 1,400,000 or so clones, approximately 98.5% of which are singletons. Sequencing input: naive CD4+ T cells sorted from blood. Subset: CD45RA+ positively selected. Source of these receptors: a young man in good health.

This rearrangement joins TRBV9 to TRBJ1-5; D gene uncertain. Germline CDR1 reads SGDLS; CDR2 reads YYNGEE. V was cut by 0 bases and J by 9 bases, with 13 bases left in between. The CDR3 contains 14 residues. For the CDR3, the DNA is TGTGCCAGCAGCGTAGGCGGTGATACGTGGCCCCAGCATTTT. This codes for CASSVGGDTWPQHF.

The V and J genes are TRBV7-8 and TRBJ2-2, with 7 bases matching TRBD1. The CDR3 consists of 14 residues. V shed 5 bases and J 5 bases; nucleotides not matched to a gene: 5. The V gene's germline CDR1 is SGHVS and CDR2 FQNEAQ. CDR3 DNA sequence: TGTGCCAGCAGCACAGGGGTCACGACCGGGGAGCTGTTTTTT. Protein sequence: CASSTGVTTGELFF.

CDR3 in DNA: TGCGCCAGCAGAAAATTGGGACTAGCGGGAGGGGGTATGGAGACCCAGTACTTC. The encoded protein is CASRKLGLAGGGMETQYF. This chain links TRBV5-1 with TRBJ2-5; 16 positions match TRBD2. Germline loops: CDR1 SGHRS, CDR2 YFSETQ. Trimming removed 5 bases from V and 5 bases from J; junction bases left unmatched: 12. This CDR3 region has 18 residues.

The chain employs TRBV7-2 and TRBJ2-3; a possible D gene is TRBD2 (6 bases). Trimming removed 2 bases at V and 2 bases at J, with 14 bases between. The CDR3 has 16 amino acids. Germline CDR1 is SGHTA and CDR2 is FQGNSA. The CDR3: CASSLRGIWDTDTQYF. In nucleotides, the CDR3 is TGTGCCAGCAGCTTACGGGGGATATGGGACACAGATACGCAGTATTTT.